This T cell receptor beta chain was captured in a study of patients and donors after allogeneic stem cell transplantation. Germline trimming cut 4 bases from V and 0 bases from J; bases unmatched to any gene: 7. The V gene's germline CDR1 is LGHDT and CDR2 YNNKEL (reference sequence). This CDR3 has 17 residues. TCRdb processed the RT-PCR reads anew with MiXCR; each CDR3 protein has one entry. This sample has some 880,000 distinct CDR3 sequences, with more than 15% found just once. The receptor comes from a human donor who was either an allogeneic HSCT recipient or a stem cell or donor lymphocyte infusion donor (not recorded which). It is not recorded whose cells these are; they may come from a transplant donor. Sequencing was done on a sample of blood, either unsorted or a sorted T cell fraction (not recorded which). The J gene is TRBJ2-1, the V gene TRBV3-1, with TRBD2 matching 9 bases. The CDR3 sequence: CASSPDLAGDSYNEQFF. The DNA of the CDR3 is TGTGCCAGCAGCCCTGATTTAGCGGGAGACTCCTACAATGAGCAGTTCTTC.